These 23 T cell receptor beta chains were sequenced from one sample in a study of blood T cell repertoires in COVID-19. Clones were read by immunoSEQ multiplex PCR, and TCRdb kept only the in-frame ones, dropping some. The sample carries roughly 350,000 clones, around 89% recorded once. Sequenced material: peripheral blood. The receptors derive from a woman in her 50s with active or convalescent COVID-19.

This chain joins TRBV2 and TRBJ1-1; 10 bases are a match to TRBD1. Germline CDR1 reads SNHLY; CDR2 reads FYNNEI. The CDR3 contains 17 residues. Unmatched junction bases numbered 19, after V lost 5 bases and J lost 10 bases. In DNA form, the CDR3 reads TGTGCCAGCAGTTCGGTCCTCGGGACAGGGGCTCCCCCGGGAGCTTTCTTT. Translated: CASSSVLGTGAPPGAFF.

The sample holds one count of this clone. This chain links TRBV6-5 with TRBJ1-1, with D possibly matching TRBD1 (5 bases). Germline CDR1 and CDR2: MNHEY and SVGAGI. Trimming removed 2 bases from V and 0 bases from J, with 13 bases in between. The CDR3 has 16 amino acids. In nucleotides, the CDR3 is TGTGCCAGCAGTTACGCGTTCGCCAGGGTGAACACTGAAGCTTTCTTT. Its translation is CASSYAFARVNTEAFF.

The rearrangement links TRBV11-1 to TRBJ2-1, with D unclear. CDR1 and CDR2 from the germline V gene are SGHAT and FQDESV (reference sequence). The CDR3 runs to 15 residues. Trimming pared 3 bases from V and 0 bases from J, leaving 9 bases between. The CDR3 sequence: CASSFRTGSYNEQFF. The DNA for the CDR3 is TGTGCCAGCAGCTTTCGAACGGGCTCCTACAATGAGCAGTTCTTC.

The V and J genes are TRBV28 and TRBJ1-5; the match to TRBD1 covers 8 bases. CDR1 is MDHEN, CDR2 SYDVKM, per germline. The junction had 12 bases not matched to a gene; V was cut back by 5 bases and J by 3 bases. This CDR3 region has 17 residues. CDR3 residues: CASSRRQGSTLNQPQHF. The CDR3 nucleotides are TGTGCCAGCAGTCGCCGACAGGGGTCCACCCTCAATCAGCCCCAGCATTTT.

This clone was counted between two and nine times. The genes are TRBV9 and TRBJ1-6, with TRBD1 matching 8 bases. CDR3 length: 14 amino acids. V was pared by 4 bases and J by 9 bases, with 6 bases of the junction left unmatched. Germline V gene sequence: CDR1 SGDLS, CDR2 YYNGEE. The CDR3 spells CASSSRDRGSPLHF. In DNA, the CDR3 is TGTGCCAGCAGCTCCCGAGACAGGGGTTCACCCCTCCACTTT. The whole variable domain, remainder taken from reference TRBV9 and TRBJ1-6, is DSGVTQTPKHLITATGQRVTLRCSPRSGDLSVYWYQQSLDQGLQFLIQYYNGEERAKGNILERFSAQQFPDLHSELNLSSLELGDSALYFCASSSRDRGSPLHFGNGTRLTVT.

This chain connects TRBV18 to TRBJ1-1; D perhaps matches TRBD1 (6 bases). This CDR3 contains 15 residues. Trimming left V 2 bases short and J 4 bases short, with 14 bases between. Germline V gene sequence: CDR1 KGHSH, CDR2 LQKENI. The CDR3 coding sequence is TGTGCCAGCTCACCAGGGTCCGCAGGGGTCACTGAAGCTTTCTTT. It specifies CASSPGSAGVTEAFF.

Here the CDR3 reads CASGRQGSSGANVLTF. DNA for the CDR3: TGTGCCAGCGGTCGACAGGGATCCTCTGGGGCCAACGTCCTGACTTTC. J is TRBJ2-6 and V is TRBV6-6, with 7 bases matching TRBD1. CDR3 length: 16 amino acids. Per the germline V gene, CDR1 is MNHNY and CDR2 is SVGAGI (reference sequence). V shed 8 bases and J 0 bases; nucleotides not matched to a gene: 7.

This rearrangement joins TRBV3-1 (or the pseudogene TRBV3-2) to TRBJ2-7; D ambiguous. Germline CDR1 LGHDT, CDR2 YNNKEL (reference sequence). V lost 1 base and J lost 1, with 8 bases in between. This CDR3 is 14 amino acids long. In DNA, the CDR3 is TGTGCCAGCAGCCAAGGACTGCCGTCCTACGAGCAGTACTTC. It encodes CASSQGLPSYEQYF.

V is TRBV14 and J is TRBJ1-4, with 7 bases that match TRBD1. Losses at the gene ends were 1 base for V and 3 bases for J; bases not matched to a gene: 2. Germline CDR1 is SGHDN and CDR2 is FVKESK. CDR3 length: 15 residues. The DNA of the CDR3 is TGTGCCAGCAGCCAAGTGGGGACAGCTAATGAAAAACTGTTTTTT. It is translated as CASSQVGTANEKLFF.

The rearrangement links TRBV4-2 to TRBJ2-7; 8 bases match TRBD2. V dropped 0 bases and J dropped 5; count of bases not matched to a gene: 6. Germline assignment: CDR1 LGHNA and CDR2 YNFKEQ. The CDR3 sequence is 15 residues long. CDR3 amino acids: CASSQEVAGRNEQYF. CDR3 DNA: TGTGCCAGCAGCCAAGAAGTAGCGGGACGCAACGAGCAGTACTTC.

This rearrangement joins TRBV2 to TRBJ1-6; TRBD1 aligns across 7 bases. Looked up from germline, CDR1 is SNHLY and CDR2 is FYNNEI. This CDR3 comprises 21 residues. Trimming took 6 bases from V and 4 from J; bases not matched to a gene: 24. DNA of the CDR3: TGTGCCAGCAGCGTGACAGGGCCTGACCAACGACGTCTCCTATATAATTCACCCCTCCACTTT. Amino acid sequence: CASSVTGPDQRRLLYNSPLHF.

This chain uses TRBV29-1 with TRBJ2-5; D call uncertain. The CDR3 runs to 12 residues. CDR1 is SQVTM and CDR2 is ANQGSEA in the germline V gene. V lost 0 bases to trimming and J lost 3 bases, with 5 bases between them. This chain's CDR3 is CSVEDSEETQYF. The CDR3 coding sequence is TGCAGCGTTGAAGACAGCGAAGAGACCCAGTACTTC. Combining the CDR3 with reference TRBV29-1 and TRBJ2-5 gives the whole variable domain SAVISQKPSRDICQRGTSLTIQCQVDSQVTMMFWYRQQPGQSLTLIATANQGSEATYESGFVIDKFPISRPNLTFSTLTVSNMSPEDSSIYLCSVEDSEETQYFGPGTRLLVL.

V gene TRBV10-3 combines with J gene TRBJ1-1; D remains ambiguous. Trimming removed 2 bases at V and 3 bases at J, with 10 bases between. The CDR3 contains 14 residues. Germline loops: CDR1 ENHRY, CDR2 SYGVKD. In DNA form, the CDR3 reads TGTGCCATCAGTGAGCTGGGTGGAGACACTGAAGCTTTCTTT. Translating it yields CAISELGGDTEAFF.

Comments on this clone: At the DNA level, this CDR3 is encoded by other sequences in the same sample as well. The chain recombines TRBV19 with TRBJ2-7; the match to TRBD1 covers 7 bases. Germline lookup yields CDR1 LNHDA and CDR2 SQIVND (reference sequence). The CDR3 length is 13 residues. V shed 4 bases and J 4 bases; nucleotides not matched to a gene: 4. CDR3 sequence (DNA): TGTGCCAGTAGTAGGGACAGAAAATACGAGCAGTACTTC. It codes for CASSRDRKYEQYF.

J is TRBJ2-1 and V is TRBV3-1 (or the pseudogene TRBV3-2); D possibly corresponds to TRBD2 (5 bases). Germline V gene lookup returns CDR1 LGHDT and CDR2 YNNKEL (reference sequence). The germline V and J ends were trimmed by 1 base and 6 bases, with 7 bases remaining between them. The CDR3 has 13 amino acids. The CDR3 reads CASSQVEGNEQFF. The CDR3 DNA reads TGTGCCAGCAGCCAAGTCGAGGGCAATGAGCAGTTCTTC.

V usage is TRBV24-1 and J usage is TRBJ2-5; 7 bases line up with TRBD1. CDR1 is KGHDR, CDR2 SFDVKD, per germline. This CDR3 comprises 16 residues. V was clipped by 3 bases and J by 4 bases; unmatched bases: 10. CDR3 in DNA: TGTGCCACCAGTGATGGGGACAGAGCGGTGGGAGAGACCCAGTACTTC. It codes for CATSDGDRAVGETQYF.

The chain combines TRBV19 with TRBJ1-2; 10 nucleotides align to TRBD1. Germline CDR1 reads LNHDA; CDR2 reads SQIVND (reference sequence). The CDR3 runs 14 residues. The V segment lost 6 bases and the J segment 4 bases; nucleotides outside the gene matches: 5. CDR3 amino acids: CASSHRTGGYGYTF. Here the CDR3 DNA reads TGTGCCAGTAGCCATAGGACAGGGGGCTATGGCTACACCTTC.

V gene TRBV30 combines with J gene TRBJ1-1, with TRBD1 identical over 8 bases. The CDR3 totals 14 residues. Germline CDR1 is GTSNPN and CDR2 is SVGIG (reference sequence). V trimming: 3 bases; J trimming: 8 bases; junction bases outside the gene matches: 11. The CDR3 here is CAWSPDRVRPEAFF. As DNA, the CDR3 is TGTGCCTGGAGCCCGGACAGGGTGCGCCCCGAAGCTTTCTTT.

The chain links TRBV15 to TRBJ2-3, with 8 bases fitting TRBD2. This CDR3 contains 16 residues. V shed 1 base and J 2 bases; nucleotides not matched to a gene: 5. The germline V gene has CDR1 LNHNV and CDR2 YYDKDF (reference sequence). CDR3 in DNA: TGTGCCACCAGCAGAGGAGGTAGCGGGGCCACAGATACGCAGTATTTT. It encodes CATSRGGSGATDTQYF. The complete variable domain, with remaining parts taken from reference TRBV15 and TRBJ2-3, reads DAMVIQNPRYQVTQFGKPVTLSCSQTLNHNVMYWYQQKSSQAPKLLFHYYDKDFNNEADTPDNFQSRRPNTSFCFLDIRSPGLGDTAMYLCATSRGGSGATDTQYFGPGTRLTVL.

The V call is TRBV14, the J call TRBJ2-7; 11 bases are shared with TRBD1. V was clipped by 1 base and J by 6 bases; unmatched bases: 8. Per germline, CDR1 SGHDN and CDR2 FVKESK. The CDR3 sequence is 16 residues long. This CDR3 reads CASSQVARTGGGEQYF. CDR3 DNA: TGTGCCAGCAGCCAAGTCGCCCGGACAGGGGGCGGCGAGCAGTACTTC.

The DNA of the CDR3 is TGTGCCACCAGCGCACCCGGGACTAGCAGAGCCAATGAGCAGTTCTTC. Its protein is CATSAPGTSRANEQFF. The chain couples TRBV15 to TRBJ2-1, with 9 bases aligning to TRBD2. CDR1 is LNHNV and CDR2 is YYDKDF in the germline V gene (reference sequence). This CDR3 contains 16 residues. With V trimmed by 5 bases and J by 6 bases, 11 bases remained unmatched. The whole variable domain, remainder taken from reference TRBV15 and TRBJ2-1, is DAMVIQNPRYQVTQFGKPVTLSCSQTLNHNVMYWYQQKSSQAPKLLFHYYDKDFNNEADTPDNFQSRRPNTSFCFLDIRSPGLGDTAMYLCATSAPGTSRANEQFFGPGTRLTVL.

This rearrangement joins TRBV11-2 to TRBJ2-5; 10 bases agree with TRBD2. CDR1 is SGHAT, CDR2 FQNNGV, per germline. This CDR3 spans 17 amino acids. V gave up 1 base and J gave up 4 bases; unmatched junction bases: 9. The CDR3 coding sequence is TGTGCCAGCAGCTTAGTATGGCTAGCGGGAGTAGGAGAGACCCAGTACTTC. It specifies CASSLVWLAGVGETQYF.

The rearrangement joins TRBV5-1 to TRBJ2-2; unclear D gene. The CDR3 has 15 residues. Trimming left V 1 base short and J 0 bases short, with 7 bases between. CDR1 is SGHRS, CDR2 YFSETQ, per germline. CDR3 protein: CASSLHSTNTGELFF. The CDR3 DNA follows: TGCGCCAGCAGCTTGCACTCCACGAACACCGGGGAGCTGTTTTTT.